A selection of T cell receptor beta chains follows, all from one sample in a study of T cell responses to AZD1222 COVID-19 vaccine. The data were produced by immunoSEQ multiplex PCR, yet TCRdb's version contains in-frame clones alone and is incomplete. The table has approximately 84,000 clones, approximately 91% seen once. This specimen was peripheral blood, taken on day 0 of AZD1222 vaccination. Receptors were obtained from an adult in good health. The CDR3 runs from the conserved cysteine through the conserved F or W. Each record gives: J gene, clone size, D gene, V gene, CDR3 DNA, CDR3 protein. The D gene is left open where the match is weak. Rows may omit the clone size; those that give it use once, few, many or a size class.

>TRBJ2-6|NA|NA|TRBV5-1
TGCGCCACCACGCCAGGGAACGGGGCCAACGTCCTGACTTTC
CATTPGNGANVLTF
>TRBJ1-1|NA|NA|TRBV6-5
TGTGCCAGCAGTTACGATACCACTGGGGACACTGAAGCTTTCTTT
CASSYDTTGDTEAFF
>TRBJ2-6|few|NA|TRBV6-2/TRBV6-3
TGTGCCAGCAGTCGCGCGGAGGGGTGGTCTGGGGCCAACGTCCTGACTTTC
CASSRAEGWSGANVLTF
>TRBJ2-1|NA|NA|TRBV6-6
TGTGCCAGCGGGAAATACTACAATGAGCAGTTCTTC
CASGKYYNEQFF
>TRBJ2-3|NA|TRBD2|TRBV5-1
TGCGCCAGCAGCTTGGGACTAGCGGGAGAGGGCACAGATACGCAGTATTTT
CASSLGLAGEGTDTQYF
>TRBJ1-1|NA|TRBD1|TRBV19
TGTGCCAGCTCATGGACAGGGATGAACACTGAAGCTTTCTTT
CASSWTGMNTEAFF
>TRBJ1-5|few|TRBD1|TRBV27
TGTGCCAGTGCCCTGTCAGGGGGGGGCCTCAATCAGCCCCAGCATTTT
CASALSGGGLNQPQHF
>TRBJ2-3|NA|NA|TRBV28
TGTGCCAGCAGTTTCGCAGGGGCAATAGATACGCAGTATTTT
CASSFAGAIDTQYF
>TRBJ2-5|few|TRBD2|TRBV9
TGTGCCAGCAGCGTCGCGGGGGTACCCCAAGAGACCCAGTACTTC
CASSVAGVPQETQYF
>TRBJ2-7|NA|NA|TRBV25-1
TGTGCCAGCAGTGAATCCGCCTTCCTAGGACGATCTGAGCAGTACTTC
CASSESAFLGRSEQYF
>TRBJ2-1|NA|TRBD2|TRBV7-3
TGTGCCAGCAGCAGTGGGAGGGCCGGGAATGAGCAGTTCTTC
CASSSGRAGNEQFF
>TRBJ2-7|once|TRBD2|TRBV5-1
TGCGCCAGCAGCTTGTCGCTAGCGGGAGAAGGCGAGCAGTACTTC
CASSLSLAGEGEQYF
>TRBJ2-7|NA|NA|TRBV5-6
TGTGCCAGCAGCTTTCCCACAGGGAAAAGCTCCTACGAGCAGTACTTC
CASSFPTGKSSYEQYF
>TRBJ2-1|NA|NA|TRBV10-3
TGTGCCATCAGTGACCCGGACAGCTACAATGAGCAGTTCTTC
CAISDPDSYNEQFF
>TRBJ2-5|NA|TRBD1|TRBV7-9
TGTGCCAGCAGCCAACCCTTACAGGGGGCGCGGATTTACCAAGAGACCCAGTACTTC
CASSQPLQGARIYQETQYF
>TRBJ1-2|few|NA|TRBV19
TGTGCCAGTAGTATCGATAACAGGGAACTCTGGGTCTATGGCTACACCTTC
CASSIDNRELWVYGYTF
>TRBJ2-5|NA|TRBD2|TRBV5-5
TGTGCCAGCGGGGGACTAGCGGGGGAGACCCAGTACTTC
CASGGLAGETQYF
>TRBJ2-3|NA|NA|TRBV7-3
TGTGCCAGCAGCTTAGGGGGCGCGGGAGACGATACGCAGTATTTT
CASSLGGAGDDTQYF
>TRBJ2-7|NA|NA|TRBV4-3
TGCGCCAGCAGCCAAGGAACAGGCGGGCAGTACTTC
CASSQGTGGQYF
>TRBJ1-2|NA|NA|TRBV7-2
TGTGCCAGCAGCTTTATCCTTACCGGGCATGGCTACACCTTC
CASSFILTGHGYTF
>TRBJ2-3|NA|NA|TRBV5-4
TGTGCCAGCAGCTTCGCCTCGCGGAGAGGCACAGATACGCAGTATTTT
CASSFASRRGTDTQYF
>TRBJ1-1|NA|NA|TRBV7-2
TGTGCCAGCAGCTTTACCAGGGACACTGAAGCTTTCTTT
CASSFTRDTEAFF
>TRBJ1-2|NA|NA|TRBV2
TGTGCCAGCAGGGCGGGGACGGTCTATGGCTACACCTTC
CASRAGTVYGYTF